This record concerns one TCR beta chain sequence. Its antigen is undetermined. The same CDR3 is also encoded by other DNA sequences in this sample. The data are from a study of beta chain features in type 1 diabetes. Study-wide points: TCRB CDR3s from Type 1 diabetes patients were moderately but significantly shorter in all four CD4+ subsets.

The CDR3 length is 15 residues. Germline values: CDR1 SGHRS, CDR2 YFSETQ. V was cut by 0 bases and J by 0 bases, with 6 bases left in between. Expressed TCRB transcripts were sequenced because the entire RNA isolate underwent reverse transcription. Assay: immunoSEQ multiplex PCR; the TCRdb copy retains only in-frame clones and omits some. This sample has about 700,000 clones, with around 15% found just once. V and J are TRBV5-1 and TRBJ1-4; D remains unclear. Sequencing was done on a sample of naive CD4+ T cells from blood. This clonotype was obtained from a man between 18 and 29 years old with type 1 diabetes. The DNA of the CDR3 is TGCGCCAGCAGCTTGGCGGGCGCAACTAATGAAAAACTGTTTTTT. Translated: CASSLAGATNEKLFF.